The 16 T cell receptor beta chains below were found in one sample sequenced in a study of read filtering for tumor transcriptome and immune sequencing. This library used approximately 0.4 ug RNA and molecular barcoded adaptors spanning alpha/delta and beta/gamma chains. TCRdb fed the reads into MiXCR, producing one record per CDR3 protein. Of about 35,000 distinct CDR3 sequences listed, more than 13% are singletons. Sequencing used a population of CD138-negative cells sorted from bone marrow. These receptors all come from a donor aged 40 or over with multiple myeloma.

This clonotype was observed a handful of times. The V gene is TRBV12-3 or TRBV12-4, the J gene TRBJ2-5, with TRBD1 identical over 7 bases. V was pared by 3 bases and J by 9 bases, with 7 bases of the junction left unmatched. CDR3 length: 13 amino acids. The CDR3, as DNA: TGTGCCAGCAGTTTTCGTAGGGGGCTGGCCCAGTACTTC. Encoded protein: CASSFRRGLAQYF.

This clonotype was seen many times. The chain recombines TRBV5-1 with TRBJ2-7; 11 bases line up with TRBD1. The CDR3 consists of 13 residues. Unmatched junction bases numbered 8, after V lost 4 bases and J lost 11 bases. The germline V gene has CDR1 SGHRS and CDR2 YFSETQ. DNA for the CDR3: TGCGCCAGCAGCCCGGGGGACAGGGGGGAGGAGTACTTC. It yields the protein CASSPGDRGEEYF. Complete variable domain (other parts from reference TRBV5-1 and TRBJ2-7): KAGVTQTPRYLIKTRGQQVTLSCSPISGHRSVSWYQQTPGQGLQFLFEYFSETQRNKGNFPGRFSGRQFSNSRSEMNVSTLELGDSALYLCASSPGDRGEEYFGPGTRLTVT.

This clonotype occurred many times. The chain is built from TRBV20-1 and TRBJ2-2; D is uncertain. The germline V gene encodes CDR1 DFQATT and CDR2 SNEGSKA (reference sequence). V lost 6 bases and J 4 bases, leaving 21 bases between the germline ends. This CDR3 region has 16 residues. The CDR3 sequence: CSAYLTRSLATGELFF. The DNA for the CDR3 is TGCAGTGCGTACCTTACCCGGAGCCTCGCCACCGGGGAGCTGTTTTTT.

This clonotype was counted many times. The chain uses TRBV5-1 and TRBJ2-5; 11 bases match TRBD2. V was pared by 0 bases and J by 5 bases, with 9 bases of the junction left unmatched. The CDR3 length is 17 residues. Germline CDR1 is SGHRS and CDR2 is YFSETQ. The DNA of the CDR3 is TGCGCCAGCAGCTTGGCCGTAACTAGCGGGAGTGGGGAGACCCAGTACTTC. Translation gives CASSLAVTSGSGETQYF.

At least ten counts were recorded for this clonotype. This chain links TRBV7-9 with TRBJ1-1; the D gene is possibly TRBD1 (6 bases). CDR3 length: 12 amino acids. V lost 5 bases to trimming and J lost 10 bases, with 14 bases between them. Germline values: CDR1 SEHNR, CDR2 FQNEAQ (reference sequence). The CDR3 bases are TGTGCCAGCAGCCGAGAAGGGGGAGGAGCTTTCTTT. Encoded protein: CASSREGGGAFF.

CDR3 sequence: CASSLASSGTQYF. Here the CDR3 DNA reads TGTGCCAGCAGTTTAGCGTCGAGTGGCACCCAGTACTTC. The V gene is TRBV12-3 or TRBV12-4, the J gene TRBJ2-5; D ambiguous. V lost 0 bases and J lost 8, with 10 bases in between. There are 13 residues in the CDR3.

On this clonotype itself: A read error may explain this, as a much larger clone is one base away. The V and J genes are TRBV13 and TRBJ2-7; perhaps TRBD1 as D (6 bases). This CDR3 contains 19 residues. Germline values: CDR1 PRHDT, CDR2 FYEKMQ (reference sequence). CDR3 region: CASSKWVEGDRDTAYEQNF. The CDR3 nucleotides read TGTGCCAGCAGCAAGTGGGTTGAGGGCGACCGGGACACAGCCTACGAGCAGAACTTC.

This clonotype was observed many times. The chain recombines TRBV6-5 with TRBJ2-5; D is perhaps TRBD1 or TRBD2 (5 bases each). This CDR3 is 14 amino acids long. Germline CDR1 MNHEY, CDR2 SVGAGI. The ends were cut back, 6 bases at V and 4 bases at J, with 15 bases in the middle. CDR3 sequence (DNA): TGTGCCAGCAGCCGCCGAGGGGCGGGAGAGACCCAGTACTTC. Translated, it gives CASSRRGAGETQYF.

This clonotype was seen repeatedly, ten times or more. The chain links TRBV6-1 to TRBJ2-3; D call uncertain. Germline CDR1 is MNHNS and CDR2 is SASEGT. V was pared by 7 bases and J by 1 base, with 12 bases between. The CDR3 sequence is 14 residues long. CDR3 amino acids: CASKRGPGTDTQYF. The CDR3 nucleotides are TGTGCCAGCAAACGTGGACCGGGCACAGATACGCAGTATTTT.

With respect to this clonotype: The germline gene is not matched at one end of the junction; a read error may be the cause. The chain combines TRBV15 with TRBJ2-1, with 12 bases that match TRBD1. The CDR3 consists of 15 residues. Germline V gene data show CDR1 as LNHNV and CDR2 as YYDKDF (reference sequence). CDR3 nucleotide sequence: TGCGCCACCAGCAGAGTCCGGGACAGGGGGCACGAGCAGTTCTTC. Amino acid sequence: CATSRVRDRGHEQFF.

The table lists this clonotype with many counts. This could be a read error, since a much larger clone is one nucleotide away. The V call is TRBV14, the J call TRBJ2-7; no clear D gene. The CDR3 contains 11 residues. The germline gives CDR1 SGHDN, CDR2 FVKESK. Trimming removed 6 bases from V and 5 bases from J, with 8 bases in between. CDR3 amino acids: CASSLRHEQYF. CDR3 nucleotide sequence: TGTGCCAGCAGTCTCAGGCACGAGCAGTACTTC.

Remarks on this clonotype: Being one base from a much bigger clone, this may be a read error. Because the CDR3 is missing its conserved closing phenylalanine or tryptophan, this is likely a read error. CDR3 in amino acids: CASGLAKTNKDEKLFS. The CDR3 DNA sequence: TGCGCCAGCGGCTTGGCCAAGACAAACAAGGATGAAAAACTGTTTTCT. The rearrangement joins TRBV5-1 to TRBJ1-4; unclear D gene. This CDR3 has 16 amino acids. Germline V gives CDR1 SGHRS, CDR2 YFSETQ.

About this clonotype: A much larger clone lies one base from this, so it may be a read error. The chain couples TRBV5-1 to TRBJ2-7, with D perhaps matching TRBD1 (6 bases). Germline V lookup: CDR1 SGHRS, CDR2 YFSETQ. Trimming took 0 bases from V and 6 from J, leaving 10 bases between them. This CDR3 region has 13 residues. Here the CDR3 DNA reads TGCGCCAGCAGCTTGGGACAGGCCAGCGAGCAGTACTTC. Translation: CASSLGQASEQYF.

This clonotype was detected many times. The V and J genes are TRBV7-9 and TRBJ2-5, with D maybe TRBD2 (6 bases). The germline V gene has CDR1 SEHNR and CDR2 FQNEAQ (reference sequence). The CDR3 runs to 15 residues. Between the trimmed V and J ends, which lost 8 bases and 2 bases, there was a span of 18 bases. CDR3 in amino acids: CASAEEGSHQETQYF. The CDR3 region has the DNA TGTGCCAGCGCTGAGGAGGGCAGTCATCAAGAGACCCAGTACTTC.

This clonotype was detected ten times or more. J is TRBJ2-1 and V is TRBV12-3 or TRBV12-4, with 7 nucleotides matching TRBD1. Trimming removed 7 bases from V and 1 base from J; junction bases left unmatched: 13. There are 17 residues in the CDR3. This CDR3 reads CASNWDRQGLSYNEQFF. CDR3 nucleotides: TGTGCCAGCAATTGGGATCGACAGGGCCTATCCTACAATGAGCAGTTCTTC.

This clonotype appeared a few times. The chain has TRBV7-9 and TRBJ1-1; TRBD1 matches at 7 bases. CDR1 and CDR2 (germline): SEHNR, FQNEAQ (reference sequence). The CDR3 is 14 amino acids. J gave up 0 bases and V 5 bases, and 3 bases lay outside the gene matches. CDR3 sequence (DNA): TGTGCCAGCAGCCGACAGGGCATGAACACTGAAGCTTTCTTT. Encoded protein: CASSRQGMNTEAFF.